The 32 T cell receptor beta chains reported below all come from one sample, sequenced in a study of shared clonotypes between healthy human individuals. In the naive CD8 group, cells lacked CD45RO and were positively selected for CCR7, so terminally differentiated effector memory CD45RA+ cells were left out. Profiling relied on immunoSEQ multiplex PCR, and the TCRdb table lists in-frame clones only, not all of them. The sample includes more than 500,000 clones, 85% to 95% seen only once; the top ten take 0.095% to 0.14%. The source material was naive CD8+ T cells sorted from blood. The receptors were gathered from a woman in her twenties or thirties in good health.

The chain carries TRBV4-1 and TRBJ2-1, with TRBD2 identical over 9 bases. The CDR3 is 20 amino acids. CDR1 is MGHRA, CDR2 YSYEKL, per germline. With V trimmed by 6 bases and J by 3 bases, 21 bases remained unmatched. CDR3 loop: CASRTTSSGIGSPIYNEQFF. In nucleotides, the CDR3 is TGCGCCAGCAGGACAACATCTAGCGGGATTGGGTCCCCGATCTACAATGAGCAGTTCTTC.

J is TRBJ2-7 and V is TRBV5-6; D ambiguous. The CDR3 contains 12 residues. V shed 0 bases and J shed 7 bases, with 8 bases lying between them. Germline V gene lookup returns CDR1 SGHDT and CDR2 YYEEEE. CDR3 DNA: TGTGCCAGCAGCTTGGGACCCTTAGAGCAGTACTTC. Amino acids: CASSLGPLEQYF.

This chain uses TRBV7-3 with TRBJ2-1; 7 nucleotides align to TRBD2. There are 17 residues in the CDR3. The V segment lost 5 bases and the J segment 6 bases; nucleotides outside the gene matches: 16. Looked up from germline, CDR1 is SGHTA and CDR2 is FQGTGA. This chain's CDR3 is CASSASLAGVYRNEQFF. The CDR3 DNA reads as TGTGCCAGCAGCGCCTCTCTGGCGGGAGTTTATCGCAATGAGCAGTTCTTC.

The CDR3 nucleotides are TGTGCCAGCAGTATTGACAGGGGAGGGGACGAGCAGTACTTC. Its protein is CASSIDRGGDEQYF. The chain joins TRBV27 to TRBJ2-5; tentatively, D is TRBD1 (8 bases). TRBJ2-7 explains the end of the DNA better; the J call may be wrong. The CDR3 is 14 residues long. Germline V CDR1 and CDR2: MNHEY, SMNVEV (reference sequence).

The CDR3 region has the DNA TGTGCCAGCAGCTCACCGGGACAGTCCTACGAGCAGTACTTC. This encodes CASSSPGQSYEQYF. The chain couples TRBV5-6 to TRBJ2-7; TRBD1 matches 7 bases. The CDR3 has 14 residues. Germline-derived CDR1 and CDR2 are SGHDT and YYEEEE. V trimming: 3 bases; J trimming: 1 base; junction bases outside the gene matches: 4.

This CDR3 is CATGSRDEQYF. The CDR3, as DNA: TGTGCCACCGGGTCCCGGGACGAGCAGTACTTC. The V gene is TRBV13, the J gene TRBJ2-7; D not certain. This CDR3 is 11 amino acids long. V was cut by 10 bases and J by 5 bases, with 12 bases left in between. The germline gives CDR1 PRHDT, CDR2 FYEKMQ (reference sequence).

The chain employs TRBV13 and TRBJ2-7; TRBD1 aligns across 10 bases. With 3 bases clipped from V and 7 bases from J, the junction kept 6 bases outside the gene matches. The CDR3 is 14 amino acids. Germline lookup yields CDR1 PRHDT and CDR2 FYEKMQ (reference sequence). CDR3 DNA sequence: TGTGCCAGCAGCTTGGGGACAGGGGCGAAAGAGCAGTACTTC. It is translated as CASSLGTGAKEQYF.

This sequence joins TRBV7-8 and TRBJ2-7; the match to TRBD2 covers 9 bases. Germline CDR1 is SGHVS and CDR2 is FQNEAQ. V shed 5 bases, J shed 7 bases, and the junction held 12 bases outside the gene matches. This CDR3 region has 15 residues. The CDR3 coding sequence is TGTGCCAGCAGCCCGGCGGGACTAGCCGGAGGGGAGCAGTACTTC. Translating gives CASSPAGLAGGEQYF.

The V gene is TRBV14, the J gene TRBJ2-7, with TRBD1 matching 7 bases. Germline CDR1 SGHDN, CDR2 FVKESK. The CDR3 spans 14 residues. J was trimmed by 2 bases and V by 1 base; bases with no gene match: 2. Here the CDR3 DNA reads TGTGCCAGCAGCCAAGTGGGACAGCCCTACGAGCAGTACTTC. Protein sequence: CASSQVGQPYEQYF.

The chain has TRBV7-6 and TRBJ2-7; either TRBD1 or TRBD2 may fit D (6 bases each). The CDR3 extends over 14 amino acids. CDR1 and CDR2 (germline): SGHVS, FNYEAQ. Trimming took off 4 bases at V and 7 bases at J, with 17 bases between the two ends. CDR3 residues: CASSYGVGAGEQYF. As DNA, the CDR3 is TGTGCCAGCAGCTACGGCGTGGGGGCGGGGGAGCAGTACTTC. Looking up the rest from reference TRBV7-6 and TRBJ2-7 gives the full variable domain: GAGVSQSPRYKVTKRGQDVALRCDPISGHVSLYWYRQALGQGPEFLTYFNYEAQQDKSGLPNDRFSAERPEGSISTLTIQRTEQRDSAMYRCASSYGVGAGEQYFGPGTRLTVT.

The chain uses TRBV27 and TRBJ2-7; D possibly corresponds to TRBD2 (6 bases). Germline V lookup: CDR1 MNHEY, CDR2 SMNVEV (reference sequence). The CDR3 extends over 16 amino acids. V lost 3 bases, J lost 2 bases, and 17 bases lay in between. The CDR3 sequence is CASSLTPKAGAYEQYF. The CDR3 region has the DNA TGTGCCAGCAGTTTGACCCCCAAAGCGGGTGCCTACGAGCAGTACTTC.

The chain couples TRBV27 to TRBJ1-2, with TRBD1 identical over 8 bases. The CDR3 has 13 amino acids. V shed 6 bases, J shed 1 base, and the junction held 1 base outside the gene matches. Germline loops: CDR1 MNHEY, CDR2 SMNVEV (reference sequence). In DNA, the CDR3 is TGTGCCAGCAGGACAGGGGATAACTATGGCTACACCTTC. Protein sequence: CASRTGDNYGYTF.

The V gene is TRBV5-1, the J gene TRBJ2-7, with TRBD2 identical over 10 bases. V was clipped by 3 bases and J by 4 bases; unmatched bases: 10. Germline V CDR1 and CDR2: SGHRS, YFSETQ. This CDR3 contains 16 residues. CDR3 region: CASSSPIAGGSYEQYF. The CDR3 DNA reads TGCGCCAGCAGCTCCCCTATAGCGGGAGGTTCTTACGAGCAGTACTTC.

This rearrangement joins TRBV28 to TRBJ2-7, with D tentatively TRBD2 (6 bases). Germline values: CDR1 MDHEN, CDR2 SYDVKM. This CDR3 comprises 15 residues. The V and J ends lost 6 bases and 2 bases respectively, with 17 bases between them. The CDR3 DNA sequence: TGTGCCAGCAGCATTGGGCCTAGCGTTACCTACGAGCAGTACTTC. The encoded protein is CASSIGPSVTYEQYF.

V gene TRBV7-9 combines with J gene TRBJ2-7; D gene uncertain. Germline values: CDR1 SEHNR, CDR2 FQNEAQ (reference sequence). V lost 2 bases, J lost 5 bases, and 10 bases lay in between. This CDR3 contains 13 residues. This CDR3 reads CASSLIGWDEQYF. CDR3 sequence (DNA): TGTGCCAGCAGCTTAATCGGCTGGGACGAGCAGTACTTC.

The V gene is TRBV25-1, the J gene TRBJ2-5; 7 positions match TRBD1. This CDR3 is built from 14 residues. Per the germline V gene, CDR1 is MGHDK and CDR2 is SYGVNS. V gave up 2 bases and J gave up 2 bases; unmatched junction bases: 2. CDR3 residues: CASSELGQQETQYF. CDR3 sequence (DNA): TGTGCCAGCAGTGAACTGGGACAGCAAGAGACCCAGTACTTC.

The J gene is TRBJ1-2, the V gene TRBV19, with a tentative D call TRBD1 (5 bases). Trimming took off 7 bases at V and 2 bases at J, with 17 bases between the two ends. This CDR3 region has 15 residues. CDR1 is LNHDA and CDR2 is SQIVND in the germline V gene (reference sequence). CDR3 sequence reads: CASTPDQGPNYGYTF. DNA of the CDR3: TGTGCCAGTACCCCTGATCAGGGACCGAACTATGGCTACACCTTC. Drawing the rest from reference TRBV19 and TRBJ1-2, the complete variable domain is DGGITQSPKYLFRKEGQNVTLSCEQNLNHDAMYWYRQDPGQGLRLIYYSQIVNDFQKGDIAEGYSVSREKKESFPLTVTSAQKNPTAFYLCASTPDQGPNYGYTFGSGTRLTVV.

The chain is built from TRBV5-6 and TRBJ2-1, with D possibly matching TRBD1 (5 bases). This CDR3 is 19 amino acids long. Trimming removed 6 bases at V and 5 bases at J, with 30 bases between. CDR1 SGHDT and CDR2 YYEEEE come from the germline V gene. CDR3 residues: CASTNIQPRRRRGNNEQFF. CDR3 DNA: TGTGCCAGCACCAACATTCAGCCCAGAAGGAGAAGGGGAAACAATGAGCAGTTCTTC.

The rearrangement links TRBV5-8 to TRBJ2-7; D ambiguous. V lost 6 bases and J lost 2, with 6 bases in between. CDR3 size: 11 residues. Per the germline V gene, CDR1 is SGHTS and CDR2 is YDEGEE. Here the CDR3 reads CASTEPYEQYF. Written as DNA, the CDR3 is TGTGCCAGCACAGAGCCCTACGAGCAGTACTTC.

The chain recombines TRBV19 with TRBJ2-5, with 9 bases lining up with TRBD2. Gene TRBJ2-7 matches the end of the DNA better, so the J call may be wrong. The germline V gene encodes CDR1 LNHDA and CDR2 SQIVND (reference sequence). CDR3 length: 14 residues. The CDR3 loop is CASSPGTSPYEQYF. The CDR3 nucleotides are TGTGCCAGTAGTCCGGGGACTAGCCCCTACGAGCAGTACTTC.

The chain has TRBV29-1 and TRBJ1-1; TRBD1 might be the D (5 bases). Germline CDR1 and CDR2: SQVTM and ANQGSEA. The CDR3 consists of 14 residues. Trimming cost V 6 bases and J 1 base, with 15 bases left between them. CDR3 sequence reads: CSVGDGTANTEAFF. As DNA, the CDR3 is TGCAGCGTGGGCGACGGGACGGCGAACACTGAAGCTTTCTTT.

V is TRBV27 and J is TRBJ2-3; TRBD1 might be the D (5 bases). V lost 2 bases, J lost 1 base, and 10 bases lay in between. CDR1 is MNHEY and CDR2 is SMNVEV in the germline V gene (reference sequence). The CDR3 spans 15 residues. CDR3 region: CASSLGAWGTDTQYF. CDR3 nucleotides: TGTGCCAGCAGTTTAGGGGCCTGGGGCACAGATACGCAGTATTTT.

This chain joins TRBV7-7 and TRBJ2-1; TRBD2 matches 9 bases. The CDR3 sequence is 15 residues long. The germline V gene has CDR1 SSHAT and CDR2 FNYEAQ (reference sequence). The junction had 15 bases not matched to a gene; V was cut back by 11 bases and J by 7 bases. The CDR3: CARASGRLVGNEQFF. As DNA, the CDR3 is TGTGCCCGAGCCAGCGGGAGGCTTGTTGGAAATGAGCAGTTCTTC.

This chain connects TRBV28 to TRBJ2-7, with TRBD1 matching 7 bases. The CDR3 length is 14 residues. Germline lookup yields CDR1 MDHEN and CDR2 SYDVKM. Trimming cost V 3 bases and J 7 bases; bases outside gene matches: 9. The CDR3 DNA reads TGTGCCAGCAGTTTGACAGGGTGGGGATCAGAGCAGTACTTC. It yields the protein CASSLTGWGSEQYF.

The gene calls are TRBV4-2 and TRBJ2-7; weak D call: TRBD1 (6 bases). Germline V lookup: CDR1 LGHNA, CDR2 YNFKEQ. The V and J ends lost 2 bases and 1 base respectively, with 12 bases between them. The CDR3 consists of 15 residues. CDR3 protein: CASSQSRTESYEQYF. The CDR3 DNA reads TGTGCCAGCAGCCAATCCCGGACAGAATCCTACGAGCAGTACTTC.

V is TRBV30 and J is TRBJ2-7; D is ambiguous. CDR1 is GTSNPN, CDR2 SVGIG, per germline (reference sequence). CDR3 size: 11 residues. The V end was cut by 0 bases, the J end by 6 bases, with 6 bases between. In DNA form, the CDR3 reads TGTGCCTGGAGTGTATGGGCCGAGCAGTACTTC. Its translation is CAWSVWAEQYF.

The rearrangement uses TRBV29-1 and TRBJ2-2; TRBD2 matches at 7 bases. Germline CDR1 SQVTM, CDR2 ANQGSEA. The trim removed 4 bases at V and 1 base at J, leaving 3 bases unmatched. The CDR3 is made up of 14 amino acids. This CDR3 is CSVVASGNTGELFF. CDR3 DNA sequence: TGCAGCGTTGTTGCTAGCGGGAACACCGGGGAGCTGTTTTTT.

The chain has TRBV6-6 and TRBJ2-7; D is possibly TRBD1 (6 bases). The CDR3 sequence is 14 residues long. Germline CDR1 reads MNHNY; CDR2 reads SVGAGI (reference sequence). Trimming stripped 2 bases from V and 3 bases from J, with 11 bases between. The CDR3 DNA reads as TGTGCCAGCAGTTACGCCGGGACATTCTACGAGCAGTACTTC. This sequence encodes CASSYAGTFYEQYF.

Here the CDR3 reads CSVRDSPTEAFF. The CDR3 DNA reads TGCAGCGTTAGGGACAGCCCCACTGAAGCTTTCTTT. This chain joins TRBV29-1 and TRBJ1-1, with 7 bases matching TRBD1. V shed 5 bases and J 4 bases; nucleotides not matched to a gene: 4. The germline gives CDR1 SQVTM, CDR2 ANQGSEA. This CDR3 spans 12 amino acids.

The chain uses TRBV4-1 and TRBJ1-5; tentatively, D is TRBD1 (6 bases). CDR1 is MGHRA, CDR2 YSYEKL, per germline. The ends were cut back, 2 bases at V and 7 bases at J, with 15 bases in the middle. This CDR3 is 15 amino acids long. In nucleotides, the CDR3 is TGCGCCAGCAGCCAAATAGGGGGGGGTGGGCAGCCCCAGCATTTT. It is translated as CASSQIGGGGQPQHF.

As regards this clone: Other DNA sequences within the sample encode an identical CDR3. J is TRBJ2-7 and V is TRBV27; 7 nucleotides agree with TRBD1. V shed 5 bases, J shed 4 bases, and the junction held 2 bases outside the gene matches. Germline V gene lookup returns CDR1 MNHEY and CDR2 SMNVEV (reference sequence). The CDR3 contains 12 residues. The CDR3 nucleotides are TGTGCCAGCAGTCCACAGGGGTACGAGCAGTACTTC. It specifies CASSPQGYEQYF.

In regard to this clone: This sample also contains other DNA sequences that code for the same CDR3. The J gene is TRBJ1-5, the V gene TRBV19; possibly TRBD1 for D (5 bases). The CDR3 is 15 amino acids. CDR1 is LNHDA and CDR2 is SQIVND in the germline V gene (reference sequence). V shed 3 bases and J shed 0 bases, with 9 bases lying between them. As DNA, the CDR3 is TGTGCCAGTAGTATTGGGGGGTATAGCAATCAGCCCCAGCATTTT. Translation gives CASSIGGYSNQPQHF.